Described below is a single TCR beta chain sequence and its context. The antigen it recognizes is unknown. No much larger clone exists at a distance of one base, and base qualities are not known. Other DNA sequences in the sample encode the same CDR3. This record comes from a study of shared clonotypes between healthy human individuals (dated by TCRdb to 2020 to 2021). About the study as a whole: The cohort comprised two women and a few men aged 18 to 49 years. For each donor, CD4 naive and CD4 memory were each given three plates, CD8 naive was given two plates, and CD8 memory was given one plate. To estimate repertoire size and how much clonotypes are shared between individuals, the study performed deep sequencing of blood TCR repertoires from 4 to 6 healthy adults. To increase sequencing depth and limit assay-specific biases, different laboratories used diverse techniques to prepare libraries and sequence TCR repertoires. Leukapheresis yielded between about 0.94 and 9 billion PBMCs per donor. Overall results and qualifications from the work: When a handful of donors were compared, the shared fraction of clonotypes was about 5.5% for naive CD4, over 3% for naive CD8, roughly 2.3% for memory CD4, and 0.35% to 0.4% for memory CD8. Pairwise subsampling indicated that sequencing depth was expected to affect the degree of clonotype sharing among donors. Estimated clonotype richness was generally larger for naive than for memory subsets. Rarefaction of sorted-subset datasets indicated incomplete sequencing despite the large sequencing depth. Because the study included a small number of donors, the genetic and exposure-history diversity represented was limited. Clonotypes shared by all four sorted-subset donors showed higher generation probabilities than non-shared clonotypes. Sampling was restricted to blood, and TCR repertoires in tissues likely differ from the TCR repertoires found in blood.

According to the germline V gene, CDR1 reads SGHVS and CDR2 reads FNYEAQ. V and J are trimmed by 3 bases and 4 bases, and the gene matches miss 3 bases of the junction. The CDR3 has 14 amino acids, counting the end cysteine and phenylalanine. Only CDR3 DNA remains: 42 bases, in frame from the first base. Using the deep immunoSEQ assay, TCR CDR3 regions were amplified from genomic DNA by multiplex PCR. Extracted genomic DNA from each cell subset was spread evenly across all wells of several immunoSEQ 96-well plates, with each plate serving as a replicate. Each replicate PCR for sorted subsets received around 200 ng genomic DNA, equal to some 32,000 T cell genomes. Purified libraries were measured with a Qubit 3.0 fluorometer, size-checked on a Bioanalyzer 2100, and measured again with the KAPA Library Quantification kit. A separate single-read 150-cycle Illumina NextSeq 550 flow cell was used to sequence each immunoSEQ 96-well plate. The original methods were these. The immunoSEQ output contained only junctional sequences without quality scores, so filtering could not match that applied to full-length reads. Sequences were annotated with PyIR, a Python wrapper for IgBLAST v1.9, and V/J genes and CDR3 were assigned using IMGT germline references. Reads with weak V/J assignments (E-value above 1e-6), missing CDR3, stop codons, out-of-frame junctions, or ambiguous translated residues were removed. A V3J clonotype was defined by an identical inferred V gene, J gene, and CDR3 amino acid sequence. The percentage overlap between two repertoires was calculated by dividing the number of shared unique clonotypes by the size of the smaller repertoire. Richness of each repertoire was evaluated using RTK rarefaction, the Chao1 estimator, and Recon v2.1 estimates of unobserved clonotypes. OLGA was used to compute generation probabilities for all TCRbeta clonotypes that the gDNA method yielded from four donors. TCRdb mirrors the immuneACCESS table, restricted to in-frame sequences. Some clones are absent from its copies; in checked studies, under half trace to an unresolved V gene, and the reason for the others is unknown. V and J calls plus clone size are reproduced from that table; the DNA served to infer D and trimming. The sample includes about 2 million clones, with roughly 95% observed a single time. Under 0.15% of the sample lies in the top ten.

The donors were healthy, HIV-negative adults who had no recently reported acute infections or vaccinations. Only Caucasian adults living in Nashville, Tennessee, USA were represented among the donors. CD4+ T cells were enriched by magnetic negative selection, after which naive cells were positively selected on CD45RA and the negative fraction was taken as the memory subset. Blood was obtained by leukapheresis, after which PBMCs were separated by Ficoll-Histopaque density gradient centrifugation and cryopreserved in liquid nitrogen vapor phase. Analytical flow cytometry was used to check the purity and quantity of every magnetically sorted T cell population. Each sorted fraction had its genomic DNA isolated and then quantified by UV absorbance on a Nanodrop 2000c.

The source is a man aged 18 to 35 in good health. Material: naive CD4+ T cells sorted from blood. Per the publication, the cell subset or site label means: CD45RA+ positively selected. Recombination linked TRBV7-6 to TRBJ1-1; TRBD1 matches 9 bases in the middle. The CDR3 region: CASSFGQGSTEAFF. The bases read TGTGCCAGCAGCTTCGGACAGGGGAGCACTGAAGCTTTCTTT. With the rest looked up from the reference TRBV7-6 and TRBJ1-1 genes rather than sequenced, the full variable domain is GAGVSQSPRYKVTKRGQDVALRCDPISGHVSLYWYRQALGQGPEFLTYFNYEAQQDKSGLPNDRFSAERPEGSISTLTIQRTEQRDSAMYRCASSFGQGSTEAFFGQGTRLTVV.